The 5 T cell receptor beta chains below all came from one sample that was sequenced in a study of PD-1 blockade in classical Hodgkin lymphoma. Every patient relapsed after autologous stem cell transplantation, and brentuximab vedotin exposure varied. The study purified CD4+ T cells from thawed PBMCs using magnetic negative selection. Only in-frame clones appear in the TCRdb table, and some are missing; sequencing was by immunoSEQ multiplex PCR. This table has 9,500 to 15,000 clones, roughly three quarters appearing once. The sequenced sample was CD4+ T cells from blood, obtained at baseline. These receptors were taken from a human donor with classical Hodgkin lymphoma.

The chain uses TRBV28 and TRBJ2-7; D gene ambiguous. Germline CDR1 is MDHEN and CDR2 is SYDVKM. V was pared by 8 bases and J by 3 bases, with 2 bases between. This CDR3 spans 9 amino acids. The CDR3 DNA follows: TGTGCCAGCGGCTACGAGCAGTACTTC. Residues: CASGYEQYF.

The chain has TRBV10-3 and TRBJ2-3; a possible D gene is TRBD1 (5 bases). Trimming removed 2 bases at V and 6 bases at J, with 12 bases between. Looked up from germline, CDR1 is ENHRY and CDR2 is SYGVKD. The CDR3 contains 14 residues. CDR3 nucleotide sequence: TGTGCCATCAGTGAGCGCAGGGTTGGCGATACGCAGTATTTT. It is translated as CAISERRVGDTQYF.

The chain links TRBV28 to TRBJ1-5; D perhaps matches TRBD1 (6 bases). The CDR3 spans 15 residues. Germline CDR1 is MDHEN and CDR2 is SYDVKM. V was trimmed by 5 bases and J by 1 base, leaving 12 bases between them. The CDR3 is CASSLQGNSNQPQHF. The CDR3 DNA reads TGTGCCAGCAGTCTACAGGGTAACAGCAATCAGCCCCAGCATTTT.

This clone was found a few times. The chain is built from TRBV7-9 and TRBJ1-3, with TRBD1 as a possible D gene (6 bases). V dropped 4 bases and J dropped 0 bases, with 16 bases sitting between them. In germline, CDR1 is SEHNR, CDR2 FQNEAQ (reference sequence). The length of the CDR3 is 17 residues. The CDR3 sequence: CASSYETGGGSGNTIYF. CDR3 DNA sequence: TGTGCCAGCAGCTACGAGACAGGCGGGGGCTCTGGAAACACCATATATTTT.

V gene TRBV18 combines with J gene TRBJ1-1; D is uncertain. This CDR3 region has 15 residues. V lost 6 bases, J lost 0 bases, and 14 bases lay in between. The germline V gene encodes CDR1 KGHSH and CDR2 LQKENI. The CDR3 DNA reads TGTGCCAGCTCCAGAGAGGTGGATCTGAACACTGAAGCTTTCTTT. Translation gives CASSREVDLNTEAFF.